The clone carrying this T cell receptor (beta chain) was counted a few times. Its antigen is still unknown. This specimen comes from a study of T-cell reconstitution after alpha-beta-depleted transplantation in children. General study points: From newly produced T cells came most of the T-cell counts and diversity one year after transplant. Reportedly, alpha-beta T cells present about two months post-transplant originated from several hundred expanded clones of graft origin.

Unique molecular identifiers were used to barcode this TCRbeta library. TCRdb called the PCR reads again in MiXCR, with one record for every CDR3 protein. The sample lists about 310,000 distinct CDR3 sequences, approximately 23% occurring once. The sequence was obtained from a male patient between 10 and 17 years old who had a stem cell transplant for acute lymphoblastic leukemia, so the T cells may come from the graft donor. Sequences were derived from PBMCs, mostly from graft donor cells, sampled 180 days after TCRalphabeta/CD19-depleted stem cell transplant.

Here the CDR3 DNA reads TGCAGCGGAAGACTAGCGGAAAACACCGGGGAGCTGTTTTTT. Protein: CSGRLAENTGELFF. This chain uses TRBV29-1 with TRBJ2-2; 9 positions agree with TRBD2. The CDR3 is made up of 14 amino acids. Germline V gives CDR1 SQVTM, CDR2 ANQGSEA. V lost 7 bases to trimming and J lost 2 bases; unmatched junction nucleotides: 5.